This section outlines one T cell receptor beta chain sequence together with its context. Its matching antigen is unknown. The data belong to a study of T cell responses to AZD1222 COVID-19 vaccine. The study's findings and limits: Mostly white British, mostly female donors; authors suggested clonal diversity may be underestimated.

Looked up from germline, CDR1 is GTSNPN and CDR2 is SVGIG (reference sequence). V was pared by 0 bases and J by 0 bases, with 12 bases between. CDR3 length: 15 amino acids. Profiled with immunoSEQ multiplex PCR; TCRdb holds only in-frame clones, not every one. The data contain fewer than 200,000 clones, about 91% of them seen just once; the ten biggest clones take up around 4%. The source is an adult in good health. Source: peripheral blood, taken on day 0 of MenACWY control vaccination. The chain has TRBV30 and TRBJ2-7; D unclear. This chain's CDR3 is CAWSVPGLGSYEQYF. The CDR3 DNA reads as TGTGCCTGGAGTGTACCCGGGCTGGGCTCCTACGAGCAGTACTTC.